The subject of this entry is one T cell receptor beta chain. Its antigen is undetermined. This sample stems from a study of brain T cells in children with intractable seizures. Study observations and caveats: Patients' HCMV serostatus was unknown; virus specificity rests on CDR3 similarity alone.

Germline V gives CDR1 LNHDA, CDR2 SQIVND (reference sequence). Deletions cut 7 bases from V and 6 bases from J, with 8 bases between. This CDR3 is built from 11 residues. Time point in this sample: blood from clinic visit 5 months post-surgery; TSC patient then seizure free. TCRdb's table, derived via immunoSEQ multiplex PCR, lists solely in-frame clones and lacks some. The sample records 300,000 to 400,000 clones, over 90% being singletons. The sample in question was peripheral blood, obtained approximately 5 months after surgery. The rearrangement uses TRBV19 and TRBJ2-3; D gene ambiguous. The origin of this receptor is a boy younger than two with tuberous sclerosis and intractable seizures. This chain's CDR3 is CASTPHDTQYF. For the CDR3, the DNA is TGTGCCAGTACCCCCCACGATACGCAGTATTTT.